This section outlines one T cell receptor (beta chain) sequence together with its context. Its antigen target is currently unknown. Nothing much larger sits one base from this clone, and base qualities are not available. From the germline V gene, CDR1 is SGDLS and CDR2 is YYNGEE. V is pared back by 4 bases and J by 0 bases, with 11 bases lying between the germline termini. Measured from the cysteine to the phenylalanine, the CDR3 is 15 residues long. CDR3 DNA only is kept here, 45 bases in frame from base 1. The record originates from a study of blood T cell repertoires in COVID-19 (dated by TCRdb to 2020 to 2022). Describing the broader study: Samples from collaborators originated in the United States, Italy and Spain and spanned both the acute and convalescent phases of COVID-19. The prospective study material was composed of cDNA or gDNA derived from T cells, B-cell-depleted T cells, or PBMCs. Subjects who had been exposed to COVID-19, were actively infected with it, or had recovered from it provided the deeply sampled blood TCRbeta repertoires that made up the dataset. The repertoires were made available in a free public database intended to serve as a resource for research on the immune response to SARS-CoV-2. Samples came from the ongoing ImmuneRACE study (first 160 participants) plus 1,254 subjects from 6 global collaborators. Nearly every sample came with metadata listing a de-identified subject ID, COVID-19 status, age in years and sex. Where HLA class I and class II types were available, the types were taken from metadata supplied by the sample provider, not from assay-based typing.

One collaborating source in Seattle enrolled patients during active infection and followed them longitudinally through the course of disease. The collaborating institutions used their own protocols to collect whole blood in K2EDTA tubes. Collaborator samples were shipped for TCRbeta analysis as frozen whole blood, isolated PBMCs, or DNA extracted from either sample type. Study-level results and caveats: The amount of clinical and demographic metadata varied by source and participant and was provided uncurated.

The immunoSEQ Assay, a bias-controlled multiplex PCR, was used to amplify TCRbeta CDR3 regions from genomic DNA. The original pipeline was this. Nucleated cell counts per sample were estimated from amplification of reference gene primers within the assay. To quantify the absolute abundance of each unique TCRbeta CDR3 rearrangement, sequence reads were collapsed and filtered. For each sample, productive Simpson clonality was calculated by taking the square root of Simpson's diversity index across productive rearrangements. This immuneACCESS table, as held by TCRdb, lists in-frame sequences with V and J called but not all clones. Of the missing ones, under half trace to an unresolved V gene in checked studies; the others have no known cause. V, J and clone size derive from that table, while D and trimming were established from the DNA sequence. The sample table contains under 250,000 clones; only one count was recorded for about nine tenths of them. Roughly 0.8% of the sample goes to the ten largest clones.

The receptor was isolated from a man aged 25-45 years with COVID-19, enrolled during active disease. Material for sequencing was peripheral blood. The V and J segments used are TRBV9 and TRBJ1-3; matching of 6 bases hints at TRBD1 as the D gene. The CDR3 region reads CASSSQGTSGNTIYF. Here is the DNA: TGTGCCAGCAGCTCTCAGGGGACCTCTGGAAACACCATATATTTT.